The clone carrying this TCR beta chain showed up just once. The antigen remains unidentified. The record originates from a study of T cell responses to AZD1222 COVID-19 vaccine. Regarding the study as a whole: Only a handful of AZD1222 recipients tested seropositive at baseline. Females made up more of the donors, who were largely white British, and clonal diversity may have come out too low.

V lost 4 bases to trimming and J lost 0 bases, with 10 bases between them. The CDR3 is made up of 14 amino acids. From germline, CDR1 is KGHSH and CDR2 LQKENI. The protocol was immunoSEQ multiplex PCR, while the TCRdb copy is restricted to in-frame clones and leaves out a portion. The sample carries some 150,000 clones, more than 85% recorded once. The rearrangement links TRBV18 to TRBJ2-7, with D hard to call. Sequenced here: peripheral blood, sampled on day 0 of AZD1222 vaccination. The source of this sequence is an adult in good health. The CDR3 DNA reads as TGTGCCAGCTCACTAGGGCTCGCCTCCTACGAGCAGTACTTC. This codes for CASSLGLASYEQYF.